These 18 T cell receptor beta chains originate from one sample sequenced in a study of shared clonotypes between healthy human individuals. Here immunoSEQ multiplex PCR was the method, and the copy in TCRdb shows in-frame clones only, minus some. The repertoire holds some 1,600,000 clones, 98% seen once, with less than 0.55% in the top ten. The sequenced sample was naive CD4+ T cells sorted from blood. Subset specified: CD45RA+ positively selected. The origin of the receptors is a man in his thirties or forties in good health.

The gene calls are TRBV13 and TRBJ2-7; TRBD2 aligns across 7 bases. This CDR3 is built from 19 residues. Trimming cost V 5 bases and J 0 bases; bases outside gene matches: 19. Germline V gene data show CDR1 as PRHDT and CDR2 as FYEKMQ (reference sequence). The CDR3 bases are TGTGCCAGCAGCGCAGGCATACTAGCGACGGGGACCCACTCCTACGAGCAGTACTTC. The encoded protein is CASSAGILATGTHSYEQYF.

This chain connects TRBV29-1 to TRBJ2-1; 10 bases are shared with TRBD1. V lost 4 bases and J lost 4; bases outside the gene matches: 4. This CDR3 has 14 amino acids. From germline, CDR1 is SQVTM and CDR2 ANQGSEA. The CDR3 DNA reads as TGCAGCGTTGGGACAGGGGGAGGTTACAATGAGCAGTTCTTC. Translated: CSVGTGGGYNEQFF.

The CDR3 is CASSVEEREYEQFF. In DNA form, the CDR3 reads TGTGCCAGCAGCGTAGAGGAGCGGGAGTACGAGCAGTTCTTC. This rearrangement joins TRBV9 to TRBJ2-1, with TRBD2 matching 8 bases. The germline gives CDR1 SGDLS, CDR2 YYNGEE. With 0 bases clipped from V and 10 bases from J, the junction kept 6 bases outside the gene matches. The CDR3 loop spans 14 amino acids.

The chain joins TRBV12-5 to TRBJ2-1; D is ambiguous. CDR3 length equals 17 residues. V was shortened by 0 bases and J by 2 bases, with 14 bases between the two germline ends. Germline CDR1 LGHNT, CDR2 FRNRAP. The CDR3 loop is CASGLVQTFAAYNEQFF. Here the CDR3 DNA reads TGTGCTAGTGGTTTGGTACAGACCTTCGCGGCCTACAATGAGCAGTTCTTC.

The chain has TRBV7-9 and TRBJ2-2; 13 bases match TRBD2. CDR1 and CDR2 (germline): SEHNR, FQNEAQ (reference sequence). This CDR3 is built from 18 residues. V shed 5 bases, J shed 4 bases, and the junction held 10 bases outside the gene matches. This CDR3 reads CASSPGLAGVAGTGELFF. The DNA of the CDR3 is TGTGCCAGCAGCCCAGGACTAGCGGGAGTGGCGGGCACCGGGGAGCTGTTTTTT. The full variable domain, completed using reference TRBV7-9 and TRBJ2-2, is DTGVSQNPRHKITKRGQNVTFRCDPISEHNRLYWYRQTLGQGPEFLTYFQNEAQLEKSRLLSDRFSAERPKGSFSTLEIQRTEQGDSAMYLCASSPGLAGVAGTGELFFGEGSRLTVL.

The chain links TRBV29-1 to TRBJ1-2; 10 positions agree with TRBD1. Germline CDR1 SQVTM, CDR2 ANQGSEA. The V segment lost 4 bases and the J segment 4 bases; nucleotides outside the gene matches: 21. CDR3 size: 19 residues. CDR3 DNA: TGCAGCGTTGTCTCGCCCCCGCATGATATCTGGACAGGGGGCTATGGCTACACCTTC. It is translated as CSVVSPPHDIWTGGYGYTF. The full variable domain, in which reference TRBV29-1 and TRBJ1-2 provide the parts outside the CDR3, is SAVISQKPSRDICQRGTSLTIQCQVDSQVTMMFWYRQQPGQSLTLIATANQGSEATYESGFVIDKFPISRPNLTFSTLTVSNMSPEDSSIYLCSVVSPPHDIWTGGYGYTFGSGTRLTVV.

In this sample, this clone turned up once. The chain uses TRBV5-1 and TRBJ2-6; no clear D. CDR3 length: 15 residues. Between the trimmed V and J ends, which lost 0 bases and 4 bases, there was a span of 8 bases. Germline V gives CDR1 SGHRS, CDR2 YFSETQ. The CDR3 protein is CASSLDGGGANVLTF. The CDR3 bases are TGCGCCAGCAGCTTGGACGGTGGCGGGGCCAACGTCCTGACTTTC.

The chain carries TRBV29-1 and TRBJ1-2; D is possibly TRBD1 (6 bases). This CDR3 spans 13 amino acids. The V gene's germline CDR1 is SQVTM and CDR2 ANQGSEA. Trimming shortened V by 0 bases and J by 7 bases, and 12 bases separated the two germline ends. The CDR3 sequence: CSVEDLGASGYTF. In DNA form, the CDR3 reads TGCAGCGTTGAAGATTTGGGGGCTAGTGGCTACACCTTC.

The rearrangement links TRBV28 to TRBJ2-4; 8 nucleotides match TRBD1. In germline, CDR1 is MDHEN, CDR2 SYDVKM. J was trimmed by 7 bases and V by 5 bases; bases with no gene match: 16. This CDR3 contains 17 residues. CDR3 amino acids: CASSPPGQVVGGNIQYF. CDR3 DNA: TGTGCCAGCAGTCCTCCGGGACAGGTGGTGGGTGGGAACATTCAGTACTTC.

The V and J genes are TRBV11-2 and TRBJ2-2; 7 bases are shared with TRBD1. The CDR3 spans 19 residues. V was pared by 1 base and J by 6 bases, with 17 bases of the junction left unmatched. Germline V lookup: CDR1 SGHAT, CDR2 FQNNGV. CDR3 sequence reads: CASSLAGDRVFSYAGELFF. The CDR3 bases are TGTGCCAGCAGCTTAGCGGGTGACAGGGTTTTTTCTTACGCCGGGGAGCTGTTTTTT.

This chain uses TRBV19 with TRBJ2-3; D perhaps matches TRBD1 (5 bases). This CDR3 region has 10 residues. Trimming removed 10 bases at V and 4 bases at J, with 6 bases between. CDR1 is LNHDA and CDR2 is SQIVND in the germline V gene (reference sequence). CDR3 DNA: TGTGCCACACAGGCAGATACGCAGTATTTT. Translating gives CATQADTQYF.

V and J are TRBV27 and TRBJ1-3; TRBD1 agrees at 11 bases. CDR3 size: 18 residues. Germline CDR1 is MNHEY and CDR2 is SMNVEV (reference sequence). V dropped 2 bases and J dropped 2; count of bases not matched to a gene: 8. CDR3 sequence: CASSLPGQGAGAGNTIYF. The CDR3 nucleotides read TGTGCCAGCAGTTTACCTGGACAGGGGGCAGGGGCTGGAAACACCATATATTTT.

This sequence joins TRBV2 and TRBJ1-1; a possible D gene is TRBD1 (5 bases). V was pared by 7 bases and J by 0 bases, with 15 bases between. The CDR3 length is 15 residues. Germline CDR1 reads SNHLY; CDR2 reads FYNNEI. The CDR3 coding sequence is TGTGCCAGCAATTTGGGGCGGCACATGAACACTGAAGCTTTCTTT. Its translation: CASNLGRHMNTEAFF.

The genes are TRBV15 and TRBJ2-1, with TRBD1 matching 9 bases. CDR1 is LNHNV and CDR2 is YYDKDF in the germline V gene (reference sequence). V was pared by 3 bases and J by 5 bases, with 5 bases of the junction left unmatched. The CDR3 has 15 amino acids. CDR3 nucleotide sequence: TGTGCCACCAGCAGCGACTGGACAGGGGACAATGAGCAGTTCTTC. It codes for CATSSDWTGDNEQFF.

The V gene is TRBV15, the J gene TRBJ1-1, with D possibly being TRBD1 (6 bases). V lost 0 bases and J lost 7, with 12 bases in between. CDR3 length equals 14 residues. Germline lookup yields CDR1 LNHNV and CDR2 YYDKDF (reference sequence). The CDR3 region is CATSRETGGREAFF. CDR3 DNA: TGTGCCACCAGCAGAGAGACAGGAGGACGTGAAGCTTTCTTT.

The gene calls are TRBV5-6 and TRBJ2-7, with 8 bases lining up with TRBD1. The V segment lost 4 bases and the J segment 6 bases; nucleotides outside the gene matches: 9. The length of the CDR3 is 14 residues. Germline CDR1 SGHDT, CDR2 YYEEEE. CDR3 region: CASSQDRAVGEQYF. The CDR3 nucleotides read TGTGCCAGCAGCCAGGACAGGGCTGTTGGCGAGCAGTACTTC.

The gene calls are TRBV28 and TRBJ1-1; D possibly corresponds to TRBD1 (6 bases). Deletions cut 7 bases from V and 5 bases from J, with 17 bases between. Germline-derived CDR1 and CDR2 are MDHEN and SYDVKM. The CDR3 loop spans 14 amino acids. The DNA for the CDR3 is TGTGCCAGCATCTCACAGGGCCCGGAAACTGAAGCTTTCTTT. Amino acid sequence: CASISQGPETEAFF.

This clone appeared a single time. The chain joins TRBV29-1 to TRBJ2-7; a possible D gene is TRBD1 (5 bases). CDR1 is SQVTM and CDR2 is ANQGSEA in the germline V gene. This CDR3 spans 14 amino acids. The V end was cut by 7 bases, the J end by 2 bases, with 18 bases between. The CDR3 is CSARTGRPTYEQYF. The CDR3 DNA reads TGCAGCGCTCGAACAGGTCGACCTACCTACGAGCAGTACTTC.